This is a list of T cell receptor beta chains from one sample in a study of shared clonotypes between healthy human individuals. TCRdb's table, derived via immunoSEQ multiplex PCR, lists solely in-frame clones and lacks some. The repertoire holds about 1 million clones, with roughly 80% as singletons. The source material was memory CD4+ T cells sorted from blood. The receptor source for this set is a man younger than 35 in good health. The CDR3 runs from the conserved cysteine through the conserved F or W. The order of the fields is clone size, V gene, D gene, J gene, CDR3 protein, CDR3 DNA. A D gene is named only where the DNA matches it firmly. The listing skips clone size in some rows; elsewhere it reads once, few, many or a size class.

.	TRBV11-3	.	TRBJ2-1	CASSLDSRSSYNEQFF	TGTGCCAGCAGCTTAGATAGCAGAAGCTCCTACAATGAGCAGTTCTTC
.	TRBV9	.	TRBJ2-3	CASSVVSQADTQYF	TGTGCCAGCAGCGTAGTGTCTCAGGCAGATACGCAGTATTTT
.	TRBV6-6	TRBD1	TRBJ2-7	CASSWSTGAGEQYF	TGTGCCAGCAGTTGGTCGACAGGGGCGGGCGAGCAGTACTTC
many	TRBV30	.	TRBJ2-7	CAWSQQGYEQYF	TGTGCCTGGAGTCAACAGGGTTACGAGCAGTACTTC
few	TRBV7-2	.	TRBJ2-2	CASSLFWGEGGELFF	TGTGCCAGCAGCTTATTCTGGGGAGAAGGCGGGGAGCTGTTTTTT
.	TRBV6-6	TRBD1	TRBJ2-1	CASSPSGTGVYNEQFF	TGTGCCAGCAGTCCTTCGGGGACAGGCGTCTACAATGAGCAGTTCTTC
few	TRBV2	.	TRBJ2-7	CASSGAYEQYF	TGTGCCAGCAGTGGAGCATACGAGCAGTACTTC
.	TRBV2	.	TRBJ1-1	CASHEQEGTEAFF	TGTGCCAGCCACGAACAGGAAGGGACTGAAGCTTTCTTT
.	TRBV5-4	TRBD2	TRBJ2-1	CASSGGRLAGAGEQFF	TGTGCCAGCAGCGGCGGGAGGCTAGCAGGAGCCGGGGAGCAGTTCTTC
.	TRBV5-1	.	TRBJ1-4	CASSPGSSATNEKLFF	TGCGCCAGCAGCCCTGGGTCCTCGGCAACTAATGAAAAACTGTTTTTT
once	TRBV4-3	.	TRBJ2-1	CASSQDGRGNEQFF	TGCGCCAGCAGCCAAGACGGTCGCGGGAATGAGCAGTTCTTC
.	TRBV5-4	TRBD2	TRBJ2-7	CASSLGTSGFEQYF	TGTGCCAGCAGCTTGGGGACTAGCGGGTTCGAGCAGTACTTC
few	TRBV27	.	TRBJ2-2	CASSLLDRNTGELFF	TGTGCCAGCAGTCTCCTAGACAGAAACACCGGGGAGCTGTTTTTT
few	TRBV23-1	TRBD2	TRBJ2-1	CASSLISGRNPPPYNEQFF	TGCGCCAGCAGCCTAATTAGCGGGAGAAACCCACCTCCCTACAATGAGCAGTTCTTC
.	TRBV5-1	.	TRBJ1-3	CASSLGTEGNTIYF	TGCGCCAGCAGCTTGGGGACGGAGGGGAACACCATATATTTT
few	TRBV7-9	.	TRBJ1-4	CALDRGEKLFF	TGTGCCTTGGACCGGGGAGAAAAACTGTTTTTT
.	TRBV6-1	.	TRBJ1-5	CASSYGVSNQPQHF	TGTGCCAGCAGTTATGGAGTTAGCAATCAGCCCCAGCATTTT